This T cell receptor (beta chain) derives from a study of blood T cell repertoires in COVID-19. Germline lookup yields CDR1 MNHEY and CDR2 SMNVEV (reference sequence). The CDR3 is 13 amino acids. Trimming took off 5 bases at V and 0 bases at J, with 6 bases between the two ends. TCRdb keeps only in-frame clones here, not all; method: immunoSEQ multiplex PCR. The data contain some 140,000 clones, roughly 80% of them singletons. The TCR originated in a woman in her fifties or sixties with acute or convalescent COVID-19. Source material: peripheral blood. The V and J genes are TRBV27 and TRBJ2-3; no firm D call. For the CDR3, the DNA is TGTGCCAGCAGTCGCACTAGCACAGATACGCAGTATTTT. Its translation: CASSRTSTDTQYF.